Sequencing of this TCR beta chain was carried out in a study of blood T cell repertoires in COVID-19 (dated by TCRdb to the early 2020s). About the study as a whole: Samples from collaborators originated in the United States, Italy and Spain and spanned both the acute and convalescent phases of COVID-19. The repertoires were released in a freely available public database intended as a resource for research on the immune response to SARS-CoV-2. The material from the prospective study consisted of cDNA or gDNA derived from T cells, B-cell-depleted T cells, or PBMCs. The sample metadata nearly always contained a de-identified subject ID, COVID-19 status, age in years and sex. HLA class I and class II types, where available, came from metadata supplied by the sample provider rather than from assay-based typing. Deeply sampled blood TCRbeta repertoires from subjects exposed to, actively infected with, or recovered from COVID-19 were included in the dataset. The samples were drawn from two sources: the first 160 participants of the ongoing ImmuneRACE study, and 1,200 or so subjects contributed by 6 global collaborators. Results and caveats for the whole study, not just this receptor: The amount of clinical and demographic metadata varied by source and participant and was provided uncurated.

TCRbeta CDR3 regions were amplified from genomic DNA by means of the immunoSEQ Assay, a bias-controlled multiplex PCR. Turning to the authors' computational methods: The number of nucleated cells in each sample was estimated by amplification of reference gene primers within the assay. To quantify the absolute abundance of each unique TCRbeta CDR3 rearrangement, sequence reads were collapsed and filtered. For each sample, productive Simpson clonality was calculated by taking the square root of Simpson's diversity index across productive rearrangements. The clones in this table, taken by TCRdb from immuneACCESS, are in-frame only. Not every clone is retained; where verified, under half of the shortfall comes from an unresolved V gene, and the cause of the rest is unknown. The V and J calls and clone size come from that table; D and trimming were worked out from the DNA. The sample data list 130,000 to 150,000 clones, and approximately 80% of these were observed just once. The ten largest clonotypes hold approximately 9.1% of the sample.

V gives up 0 bases and J gives up 5 bases, and the segment between their germline ends measures 13 bases. The CDR3, cysteine through phenylalanine, is 16 amino acids long. The only DNA kept is the CDR3, 48 bases in frame from the first base. Based on the germline V gene, the CDR1 and CDR2 sequences are LGHNA and YSLEER. Enrolling through a virtual design, the prospective study's participants ranged in age from roughly 18 to 90 years and lived across some 22 United States geographic areas. In the prospective study, participants were assigned to cohorts based on the clinical history participants reported in a screening survey and a study questionnaire. Recovered participants in ImmuneRACE Cohort 3 were defined by two consecutive negative NP/OP PCR tests, clearance by a healthcare professional, or resolution of symptoms. Mobile phlebotomists in the prospective study collected whole blood, serum and a nasopharyngeal or oropharyngeal swab from every participant. Participants in the prospective study had the option to provide additional blood draws and questionnaires over a roughly 2-month period. Before DNA extraction, blood samples from the prospective study were shipped at room temperature or frozen.

This clone was recorded only once. Its recognized antigen is unknown. No much larger clone exists at a distance of one base, and base qualities are not known. Sequencing input: PBMCs or T cells enriched from blood (not recorded which). The sequence came from a man aged 45-65 years who had recovered from COVID-19. The V gene is TRBV4-3 and the J gene is TRBJ1-4; the D gene is perhaps TRBD1, from 5 matching bases. The CDR3 in this case is CASSQEGQGGNEKLFF. The nucleotides are TGCGCCAGCAGCCAAGAGGGGCAGGGCGGAAATGAAAAACTGTTTTTT.